The entry below gives a single TCR beta chain sequence along with its context. Its antigen is still unknown. The input lacks base qualities; no much larger clone sits a single base away. These data are taken from a study of beta chain features in type 1 diabetes (dated by TCRdb to 2016 to 2019). The study in broad terms: Mean age, gender distribution, total cell number and subset yield were not different between patients and healthy donors. Across all samples, about 110 million sorted cells were examined, and cell number per subset correlated strongly with RNA yield. Whereas all 28 donors provided naive and central memory subsets, regulatory and stem cell-like memory subsets were isolated from just 8 patients and roughly eight healthy donors. In the study, TCRB repertoires of sorted circulating CD4+ T cell subsets from recently diagnosed type 1 diabetes patients were compared with those of matched healthy donors. Overall study results and their limits: A moderate but significant shortening of TCRB CDR3 length was observed in type 1 diabetes patients in all four CD4+ subsets. At VDJ recombination sites, patients with type 1 diabetes made fewer insertions and deleted more nucleotides, a pattern implying thymic rearrangement abnormalities. HLA sub-analyses involved small numbers of individuals, so any influence of HLA type on TCRB rearrangement remained unresolved. Because cDNA was sequenced instead of genomic DNA, activated cells with high expression could be over-represented, although the groups did not differ in activation or CD3 levels. Shorter templates might have been favored by PCR, but patient and control samples were amplified and corrected together, so both groups would have been affected equally by any skew. Naive, central memory and regulatory TCRB repertoires appeared to be more alike among patients than among healthy donors.

V loses 5 bases at its end and J loses 0 bases; junction bases beyond the gene matches: 1. Inclusive of the bounding cysteine and phenylalanine, the CDR3 is 14 residues long. This entry keeps only the CDR3 DNA: 42 bases, framed from base 1. For CDR1 and CDR2, the germline V gene lists MGHRA and YSYEKL. Each donor gave one peripheral blood draw, averaging about 120 mL, which was collected into heparinised tubes. A BD FACSAria II was used to sort naive, central memory, regulatory and stem cell-like memory CD4+ T cells with a panel that included CD45RO, CCR7, CD25, CD127, CD95 and CD27. All sorted populations exceeded 98% purity. PBMCs were isolated immediately by Lymphoprep density gradient centrifugation and stained directly without culture. So that batch effects would be minimized, each experiment stained and sorted samples in pairs, pairing one healthy donor with one patient. The entire amount of isolated RNA was reverse transcribed using the High Capacity cDNA Reverse Transcription Kit, so the sequenced TCRB transcripts were expressed ones. Deep immunoSEQ sequencing was applied to naive, central memory and regulatory T cell samples, giving an average of about 3.57 million total reads per sample. Sorted cells were lysed in RLT buffer and RNA was extracted with DNase-treated RNeasy Micro or Mini kits, depending on cell number. Each cell subset was processed on its own to prevent cross-contamination, while patient and healthy donor samples were processed together. TCRB sequences were amplified from cDNA with the immunoSEQ multiplex PCR, producing 87-bp fragments spanning the CDR3 region. Amplicons were sequenced on the Illumina HiSeq platform. On the study's bioinformatics: Synthetic template baselines were used to correct PCR bias computationally, reads within Hamming distance 2 were collapsed, and singletons that could not be merged were discarded. Reads were aligned against IMGT so that V, D and J genes, CDR3 length and insertions or deletions at six rearrangement sites could be assigned. Within each subset, clonotype counts were normalized to the number of sorted cells before true diversity and Gini coefficients were calculated with the tcR R package. The overlap coefficient, calculated on TCRB nucleotide sequences, was used to measure repertoire sharing. As a proxy for the pre-selection repertoire, out-of-frame TCRB sequences from naive cells were analyzed. TCRdb retrieved this table from immuneACCESS and kept in-frame rearrangements only. Not all clones are present; in checked studies, unresolved V genes account for under half, and no reason is known for the remainder. That table supplies the V and J calls and clone size; D and trimming were determined from the DNA. For this sample the table gives 250,000 to 350,000 clones, of which roughly an eighth were detected only once. The ten largest clones add up to around 0.016% of the sample.

The origin of this receptor is a man younger than 40 with type 1 diabetes. The receptor chain draws on TRBV4-1 and TRBJ1-5; 7 of the junction bases match TRBD1. Specimen: naive CD4+ T cells from blood. Explained via the paper, the cell subset or site label denotes: true naive CD4+ T cells. The nucleotide sequence is given as TGCGCCAGCAGCGACAGGGATAGCAATCAGCCCCAGCATTTT. The translation is CASSDRDSNQPQHF.